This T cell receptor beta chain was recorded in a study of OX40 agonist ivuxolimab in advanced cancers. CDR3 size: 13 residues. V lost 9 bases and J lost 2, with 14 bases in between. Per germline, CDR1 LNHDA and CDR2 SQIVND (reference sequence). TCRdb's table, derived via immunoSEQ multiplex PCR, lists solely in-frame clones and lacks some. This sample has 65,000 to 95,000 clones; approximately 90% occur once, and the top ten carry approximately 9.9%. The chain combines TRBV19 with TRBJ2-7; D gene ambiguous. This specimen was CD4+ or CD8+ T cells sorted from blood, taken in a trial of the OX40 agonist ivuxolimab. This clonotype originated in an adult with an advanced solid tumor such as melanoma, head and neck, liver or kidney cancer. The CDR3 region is CASSYSPPYEQYF. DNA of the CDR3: TGTGCCAGCAGTTACAGCCCCCCCTACGAGCAGTACTTC.